Here is one T cell receptor beta chain with its context. The data stem from a study of control samples from healthy donors and cancer patients. The method was immunoSEQ multiplex PCR; TCRdb's version includes in-frame clones alone and lacks a portion of them. The repertoire holds 120,000 to 150,000 clones, with around 92% as singletons. The CDR3 runs to 15 residues. The germline V gene encodes CDR1 MGHDK and CDR2 SYGVNS. V gave up 4 bases and J gave up 0 bases, with 12 bases separating them. Input material: blood. This chain uses TRBV25-1 with TRBJ1-1; D gene uncertain. This receptor was identified in a man aged 25 to 45 in good health. As DNA, the CDR3 is TGTGCCAGCAGTGGAGGGCGGGTGATGAACACTGAAGCTTTCTTT. Translated, it gives CASSGGRVMNTEAFF.